This section outlines one TCR beta chain sequence together with its context. Its antigen is unidentified. The junction had 7 bases not matched to a gene; V was cut back by 7 bases and J by 5 bases. The CDR3 runs to 14 residues. CDR1 and CDR2 (germline): LNHDA, SQIVND (reference sequence). These data come from a study of cytomegalovirus exposure and HLA in healthy donors. General study results and limits: Confirmation in vitro established that a few CMV-associated chains were specific for CMV antigens. Most TCR sequences were seen very rarely across donors, but some public TCRs occurred in many. The classifier was said to identify cytomegalovirus status with high specificity and sensitivity.

Assay: immunoSEQ multiplex PCR; the TCRdb copy retains only in-frame clones and omits some. This sample carries 150,000 or so clones, 86% of them seen once, and the ten largest clones take more than 20%. The receptor comes from a man between 18 and 29 years old in good health and CMV-seropositive. This sequence joins TRBV19 and TRBJ1-1, with 10 bases lining up with TRBD1. What was sequenced was PBMCs. The CDR3 bases are TGTGCCAGTACCCGGACAGGGGGGTGGACTGAAGCTTTCTTT. Translated, it gives CASTRTGGWTEAFF.